This TCR beta chain was recorded in a study of cytomegalovirus exposure and HLA in healthy donors. For this clone: The antigen is not known.

The study, taken as a whole, reports: The study recorded over 150 TCR beta chains that were cytomegalovirus-associated. A missense DCLRE1C variant was associated with V- and J-gene trimming of TCR beta chains in a later analysis, and an independent cohort replicated the association. When the data were analyzed later, several of the most significant clusters appeared to be linked to common viral pathogens.

V was shortened by 4 bases and J by 8 bases, with 11 bases between the two germline ends. Germline CDR1 is SEHNR and CDR2 is FQNEAQ (reference sequence). This CDR3 region has 13 residues. 60 Vbeta and 13 Jbeta primers were used in PCR. The repertoire was sequenced with immunoSEQ multiplex PCR; TCRdb's copy has only in-frame clones and lacks some. Altogether 50,000 or so clones are present, around 52% being singletons, with the ten largest covering about an eighth. The rearrangement joins TRBV7-9 to TRBJ1-4; D not certain. Sequenced material: PBMCs. This receptor was obtained from a human donor in good health. The CDR3 loop is CASSSRLLEKLFF. In DNA form, the CDR3 reads TGTGCCAGCAGCTCAAGACTACTCGAAAAACTGTTTTTT.